This entry concerns a single TCR beta chain. Its specificity is unknown. This CDR3 has 15 amino acids. J gave up 7 bases and V 7 bases, and 11 bases lay outside the gene matches. Per the germline V gene, CDR1 is MNHNS and CDR2 is SASEGT. This specimen comes from a study of shared clonotypes between healthy human individuals. Findings of the study overall: A few donors shared about 4.8% of their naive CD4 clonotypes. Estimated richness was generally greater in naive than memory subsets. The authors expected sequencing depth to affect clonotype sharing among donors.

Per the original methods: Junction-only sequences without quality scores came from ImmunoSEQ, so filtering differed. Measured with immunoSEQ multiplex PCR; TCRdb has only the in-frame clones, and not every one. D and trimming come from the DNA, and the V and J calls and clone size come from that table. The repertoire includes approximately 2.4 million clones, almost 96% of them detected once, and roughly 0.13% sits in the top ten. The sequencing input was naive CD4+ T cells sorted from blood. Specified subset: CD45RA+ positively selected. This receptor was taken from a man aged 18 to 29 in good health. The rearrangement joins TRBV6-1 to TRBJ1-4, with 8 bases matching TRBD1. The CDR3 spells CASMKDRVAREKLFF. DNA for the CDR3: TGTGCCAGCATGAAGGACAGGGTGGCGCGTGAAAAACTGTTTTTT.